One sample yielded the 4 T cell receptor beta chains listed below, sequenced in a study of T cell repertoires in cytomegalovirus infection. TCRdb re-derived calls from the reads in MiXCR, one entry per CDR3 protein. Of some 300,000 distinct CDR3 sequences in the sample, around 10% are singletons; the top ten hold less than 3%. The sequencing input was PBMCs. The receptors derive from a human donor in good health (CMV status not recorded). Some clones in this sample may be carry-over from other donors' samples.

This clonotype has only a few counts. This chain links TRBV28 with TRBJ1-2; possibly TRBD1 for D (6 bases). This CDR3 has 13 amino acids. CDR1 is MDHEN and CDR2 is SYDVKM in the germline V gene. V lost 8 bases, J lost 1 base, and 11 bases lay in between. The DNA for the CDR3 is TGTGCCAGCCTTAGGACAGATAACTATGGCTACACCTTC. This gives the protein CASLRTDNYGYTF.

This clonotype was recorded at least ten times. The chain uses TRBV15 and TRBJ1-5; D is unresolved. Germline CDR1 and CDR2: LNHNV and YYDKDF (reference sequence). Trimming removed 0 bases at V and 4 bases at J, with 13 bases between. The CDR3 contains 16 residues. The CDR3 DNA is TGTGCCACCAGCAGAGATCACGGCAACGGTAATCAGCCCCAGCATTTT. Residues: CATSRDHGNGNQPQHF.

The sample holds many counts of this clonotype. The CDR3: CARPSDNGELFF. For the CDR3, the DNA is TGTGCCAGACCTAGCGACAACGGGGAGCTGTTTTTT. The genes are TRBV12-3 or TRBV12-4 and TRBJ2-2; D is possibly TRBD2 (6 bases). This CDR3 spans 12 amino acids. V dropped 9 bases and J dropped 7 bases, with 12 bases sitting between them.

This clonotype was recorded many times. The genes are TRBV7-2 and TRBJ1-3; D is unclear. Germline V gene lookup returns CDR1 SGHTA and CDR2 FQGNSA. This CDR3 is 13 amino acids long. The V end was cut by 3 bases, the J end by 4 bases, with 7 bases between. Written as DNA, the CDR3 is TGTGCCAGCAGCTTTACGGGGGGAAACACCATATATTTT. This translates into CASSFTGGNTIYF.